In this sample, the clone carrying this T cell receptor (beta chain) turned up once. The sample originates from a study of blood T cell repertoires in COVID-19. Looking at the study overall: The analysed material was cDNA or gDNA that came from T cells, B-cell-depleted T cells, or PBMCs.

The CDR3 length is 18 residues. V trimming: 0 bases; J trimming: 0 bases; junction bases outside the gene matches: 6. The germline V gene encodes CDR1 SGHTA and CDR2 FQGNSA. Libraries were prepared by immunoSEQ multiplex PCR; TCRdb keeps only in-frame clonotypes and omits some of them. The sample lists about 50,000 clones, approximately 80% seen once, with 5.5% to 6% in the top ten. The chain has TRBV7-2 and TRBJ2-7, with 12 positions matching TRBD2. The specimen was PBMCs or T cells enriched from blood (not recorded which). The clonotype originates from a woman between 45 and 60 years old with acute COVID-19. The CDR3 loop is CASSLALAGGDPSYEQYF. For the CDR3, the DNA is TGTGCCAGCAGCTTAGCGCTAGCGGGGGGGGATCCCTCCTACGAGCAGTACTTC. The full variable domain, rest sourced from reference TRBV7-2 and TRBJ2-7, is GAGVSQSPSNKVTEKGKDVELRCDPISGHTALYWYRQSLGQGLEFLIYFQGNSAPDKSGLPSDRFSAERTGGSVSTLTIQRTQQEDSAVYLCASSLALAGGDPSYEQYFGPGTRLTVT.